The count of the clone carrying this T cell receptor (beta chain) is one. Its antigen is unidentified. This specimen belongs to a study of T-cell memory formation after mild COVID-19. The length of the CDR3 is 16 residues. Germline assignment: CDR1 KGHSH and CDR2 LQKENI. The germline V and J ends were trimmed by 3 bases and 1 base, with 15 bases remaining between them. Study findings and constraints: Clones shrinking between day 15 and 85 showed a balanced CD4/CD8 split, and those that grew later tilted toward CD4+. The second-wave clones peaking on day 37 were not confirmed as SARS-CoV-2-specific. Cross-reactive memory apparently joined, as some responding clones appeared in pre-infection memory.

TCR alpha and TCR beta cDNA libraries with sample barcodes and UMIs came from 5'RACE using constant-segment primers. TCRdb used MiXCR to reprocess the 5' RACE reads, holding one entry per CDR3 protein. The table shows about 350,000 distinct CDR3 sequences, with approximately 22% occurring only once. Sequenced: PBMCs or a T cell subset sorted from them (not recorded which). The sequence came from a man between 18 and 29 years old who had mild COVID-19 (a few samples of this study predate the infection). Cell type and time point are not known. The chain recombines TRBV18 with TRBJ1-1; D uncertain. The CDR3 here is CASSPPSVGWNTEAFF. DNA of the CDR3: TGTGCCAGCTCACCCCCTTCTGTTGGGTGGAACACTGAAGCTTTCTTT.